A selection of T cell receptor beta chains follows, all from one sample in a study of long-term antiretroviral therapy in people with HIV. Method: immunoSEQ multiplex PCR; TCRdb's copy keeps in-frame clones and lacks some. Counted here are some 35,000 clones, approximately 85% occurring once; the ten biggest clones make up under 12%. Source: unsorted PBMCs, taken 2.2 years after starting antiretroviral therapy. These receptors all come from a man aged 18 to 35 with HIV. Both conserved end residues are part of each CDR3. Fields, in order: clone size, V gene, D gene, J gene, CDR3 protein, CDR3 DNA. D genes are given only for firm matches. Size is omitted from some rows. Given values are once, few, many or a class for expanded clones.

size: NA
V: TRBV28
D: NA
J: TRBJ1-1
CDR3: CASSLGRETEAFF
DNA: TGTGCCAGCAGTTTGGGTAGGGAAACTGAAGCTTTCTTT

size: once
V: TRBV28
D: NA
J: TRBJ2-5
CDR3: CASSRGRGETQYF
DNA: TGTGCCAGCAGTAGGGGGAGGGGAGAGACCCAGTACTTC

size: NA
V: TRBV7-2
D: NA
J: TRBJ2-7
CDR3: CASSQRTAGEQYF
DNA: TGTGCCAGCAGCCAACGGACCGCCGGGGAGCAGTACTTC

size: NA
V: TRBV6-5
D: TRBD1
J: TRBJ2-6
CDR3: CASSLTGSEANVLTF
DNA: TGTGCCAGCAGCTTGACAGGGAGCGAGGCCAACGTCCTGACTTTC

size: NA
V: TRBV30
D: TRBD1
J: TRBJ1-5
CDR3: CAWGPGQGDQPQHF
DNA: TGTGCCTGGGGGCCGGGACAGGGGGATCAGCCCCAGCATTTT

size: NA
V: TRBV18
D: NA
J: TRBJ1-1
CDR3: CASSTPRGNTEAFF
DNA: TGTGCCAGCTCAACCCCTAGGGGGAACACTGAAGCTTTCTTT

size: NA
V: TRBV5-1
D: NA
J: TRBJ1-2
CDR3: CASSLAGRNYGYTF
DNA: TGCGCCAGCAGCTTAGCAGGGCGAAACTATGGCTACACCTTC

size: NA
V: TRBV7-9
D: TRBD2
J: TRBJ2-7
CDR3: CASSSVGLAYEQYF
DNA: TGTGCCAGCAGCTCCGTAGGACTAGCCTACGAGCAGTACTTC

size: NA
V: TRBV9
D: NA
J: TRBJ2-2
CDR3: CASSPHQQYTGELFF
DNA: TGTGCCAGCAGCCCCCATCAACAGTACACCGGGGAGCTGTTTTTT

size: NA
V: TRBV1
D: NA
J: TRBJ2-5
CDR3: CTSSQPRQRGGKVQETQYF
DNA: TGCACCAGCAGCCAACCCAGGCAGCGGGGGGGCAAGGTACAAGAGACCCAGTACTTC

size: NA
V: TRBV21-1
D: NA
J: TRBJ1-4
CDR3: CASSLGGGVGEKLFF
DNA: TGTGCCAGCAGCCTCGGCGGGGGGGTGGGTGAAAAACTGTTTTTT

size: NA
V: TRBV2
D: TRBD2
J: TRBJ2-1
CDR3: CASSRLAGAHNEQFF
DNA: TGTGCCAGCAGCCGACTAGCGGGAGCCCACAATGAGCAGTTCTTC

size: NA
V: TRBV21-1
D: NA
J: TRBJ2-7
CDR3: CASSPTSGRALGEQYF
DNA: TGTGCCAGCAGCCCGACTAGCGGGAGGGCCTTGGGCGAGCAGTACTTC

size: NA
V: TRBV18
D: TRBD1
J: TRBJ1-1
CDR3: CASSPQDRARTEAFF
DNA: TGTGCCAGCTCACCCCAGGACAGGGCGCGAACTGAAGCTTTCTTT

size: NA
V: TRBV2
D: NA
J: TRBJ1-2
CDR3: CASKRGQSEGYGYTF
DNA: TGTGCCAGCAAGAGAGGACAGTCGGAGGGATATGGCTACACCTTC

size: few
V: TRBV6-1
D: NA
J: TRBJ1-5
CDR3: CASSGREAAVGQPQHF
DNA: TGTGCCAGCAGTGGTCGGGAAGCAGCCGTAGGTCAGCCCCAGCATTTT

size: few
V: TRBV9
D: NA
J: TRBJ2-7
CDR3: CASSVGAGDEQYF
DNA: TGTGCCAGCAGCGTAGGAGCTGGAGACGAGCAGTACTTC

size: NA
V: TRBV2
D: NA
J: TRBJ1-6
CDR3: CASRLTTSYNSPLHF
DNA: TGTGCCAGCAGACTGACGACCTCCTATAATTCACCCCTCCACTTT

size: NA
V: TRBV2
D: TRBD1
J: TRBJ2-3
CDR3: CASSEQGVRTDTQYF
DNA: TGTGCCAGCAGTGAGCAGGGGGTCCGCACAGATACGCAGTATTTT

size: NA
V: TRBV28
D: TRBD1
J: TRBJ2-3
CDR3: CASSFASDPGQEPTDTQYF
DNA: TGTGCCAGCAGTTTTGCATCCGACCCGGGACAGGAACCCACAGATACGCAGTATTTT

size: NA
V: TRBV6-1
D: TRBD2
J: TRBJ2-3
CDR3: CASEGGLAVTDTQYF
DNA: TGTGCCAGCGAGGGGGGACTAGCGGTTACAGATACGCAGTATTTT

size: NA
V: TRBV30
D: NA
J: TRBJ2-7
CDR3: CAWDSYLPDRDFAYEQYF
DNA: TGTGCCTGGGACTCTTACCTCCCAGACAGGGACTTTGCCTACGAGCAGTACTTC

size: NA
V: TRBV30
D: TRBD2
J: TRBJ2-3
CDR3: CAWRIRGGKDTQYF
DNA: TGTGCCTGGAGGATCCGGGGGGGGAAAGATACGCAGTATTTT

size: NA
V: TRBV20-1
D: NA
J: TRBJ2-7
CDR3: CSALNYEQYF
DNA: TGCAGTGCTCTGAACTACGAGCAGTACTTC

size: NA
V: TRBV19
D: NA
J: TRBJ1-4
CDR3: CASSILGTSGKLFF
DNA: TGTGCCAGTAGTATTTTGGGAACTAGTGGAAAACTGTTTTTT

size: NA
V: TRBV28
D: NA
J: TRBJ1-5
CDR3: CASSIVQAQHF
DNA: TGTGCCAGCAGTATAGTACAGGCCCAGCATTTT

size: NA
V: TRBV6-5
D: NA
J: TRBJ1-6
CDR3: CASSPTYNSPLHF
DNA: TGTGCCAGCAGTCCCACCTATAATTCACCCCTCCACTTT

size: NA
V: TRBV19
D: NA
J: TRBJ1-2
CDR3: CASSRGLNYGYTF
DNA: TGTGCCAGTAGTAGGGGGTTAAACTATGGCTACACCTTC

size: NA
V: TRBV27
D: NA
J: TRBJ1-5
CDR3: CASSLRGQPQHF
DNA: TGTGCCAGCAGTTTAAGGGGGCAGCCCCAGCATTTT

size: NA
V: TRBV28
D: TRBD2
J: TRBJ2-7
CDR3: CASSPAGLAGGLYEQYF
DNA: TGTGCCAGCAGCCCAGCGGGGCTAGCGGGAGGTTTGTACGAGCAGTACTTC

size: NA
V: TRBV7-9
D: TRBD2
J: TRBJ2-1
CDR3: CASSLGVLADHYNEQFF
DNA: TGTGCCAGCAGCTTAGGTGTACTAGCGGACCACTACAATGAGCAGTTCTTC

size: NA
V: TRBV2
D: NA
J: TRBJ1-2
CDR3: CASSVGRGRAHGYTF
DNA: TGTGCCAGCAGTGTTGGTCGAGGCAGGGCCCATGGCTACACCTTC

size: NA
V: TRBV27
D: NA
J: TRBJ2-2
CDR3: CASSSRLRSNTGELFF
DNA: TGTGCCAGCAGTTCCCGACTAAGATCTAACACCGGGGAGCTGTTTTTT

size: NA
V: TRBV10-2
D: TRBD2
J: TRBJ2-5
CDR3: CASHSGRAGLETQYF
DNA: TGCGCCAGCCATAGCGGGAGGGCGGGTTTGGAGACCCAGTACTTC

size: few
V: TRBV21-1
D: NA
J: TRBJ1-2
CDR3: CASSRFGDRGDYGYTF
DNA: TGTGCCAGCAGCAGATTTGGGGACAGGGGGGACTATGGCTACACCTTC

size: few
V: TRBV10-3
D: NA
J: TRBJ1-1
CDR3: CAISAGVNTEAFF
DNA: TGTGCCATCAGTGCCGGGGTAAACACTGAAGCTTTCTTT

size: NA
V: TRBV7-2
D: TRBD2
J: TRBJ2-1
CDR3: CASIFSGAGDEQFF
DNA: TGTGCCAGCATCTTTAGCGGTGCGGGAGATGAGCAGTTCTTC

size: NA
V: TRBV7-9
D: NA
J: TRBJ1-4
CDR3: CASSFGQGEKLFF
DNA: TGTGCCAGCAGCTTTGGGCAGGGGGAAAAACTGTTTTTT

size: NA
V: TRBV29-1
D: NA
J: TRBJ2-7
CDR3: CSVEGAGLYEQYF
DNA: TGCAGCGTTGAGGGGGCAGGACTCTACGAGCAGTACTTC

size: NA
V: TRBV18
D: NA
J: TRBJ2-7
CDR3: CASSPAAGDYEQYF
DNA: TGTGCCAGCTCACCGGCAGCAGGGGACTACGAGCAGTACTTC

size: NA
V: TRBV10-2
D: NA
J: TRBJ1-4
CDR3: CASSRGPNEKLFF
DNA: TGCGCCAGCAGCAGGGGTCCTAATGAAAAACTGTTTTTT

size: NA
V: TRBV9
D: TRBD1
J: TRBJ1-2
CDR3: CASSPRPGTDYNYGYTF
DNA: TGTGCCAGCAGCCCGCGTCCCGGGACAGACTATAACTATGGCTACACCTTC